This T cell receptor beta chain was identified in a study of Ad26.COV2.S vaccination and SARS-CoV-2 variants. The treatment here: roughly 20 received Ad26.COV2.S at low or high dose, single or two shots; about five received placebo; per-sample allocation not given. The study sampled participants on day 63 after the first vaccine or placebo injection. The individual, an adult aged 18-55 years, was a donor in Boston. Measured with immunoSEQ multiplex PCR; TCRdb has only the in-frame clones, and not every one. The table records more than 300,000 clones, about 87% of them present only once. Germline V lookup: CDR1 SQVTM, CDR2 ANQGSEA. CDR3 length: 15 amino acids. Germline trimming cut 3 bases from V and 2 bases from J; bases unmatched to any gene: 6.

The chain has TRBV29-1 and TRBJ2-2; TRBD1 matches at 7 bases. This receptor was obtained from a person between 18 and 59 years old who received the Ad26.COV2.S COVID-19 vaccine or a placebo. The material sequenced was peripheral blood, taken in a trial of Ad26.COV2.S vaccine versus placebo. The CDR3 coding sequence is TGCAGCGTTGAGGGGGCAGGGGGTAACACCGGGGAGCTGTTTTTT. This translates into CSVEGAGGNTGELFF.